The 6 T cell receptor beta chains given below trace back to one sample, sequenced in a study of lymphopenia after photon versus proton radiotherapy (dated by TCRdb to between 2019 and 2020). The library was made by the immunoSEQ multiplex PCR assay. The immuneACCESS repertoire file appears here via TCRdb, limited to in-frame rearrangements. These files lack a portion of the clones; in checked studies, under half of the deficit traces to unresolved V genes, and the cause of the others is not known. The sample table holds tens of thousands of clones, of which roughly 93% were seen once. The ten largest clones take up 2.5% to 3% of the sample. The sequencing used peripheral blood, collected from a patient treated with photon-based radiotherapy. These receptors came from a woman between 65 and 79 years old with pancreatic cancer.

The chain is built from TRBV7-2 and TRBJ2-3, with 11 bases identical to TRBD2. The CDR3 runs 16 residues. Unmatched junction bases numbered 13, after V lost 5 bases and J lost 9 bases. Looked up from germline, CDR1 is SGHTA and CDR2 is FQGNSA. CDR3: CASSPSSGSSGRTQYF. The CDR3 nucleotides read TGTGCCAGCAGCCCATCCTCAGGTTCTAGCGGGAGGACGCAGTATTTT.

The rearrangement links TRBV28 to TRBJ1-4; D is unresolved. Trimming removed 5 bases at V and 6 bases at J, with 7 bases between. CDR3 size: 12 residues. Germline loops: CDR1 MDHEN, CDR2 SYDVKM. CDR3 nucleotide sequence: TGTGCCAGCAGTGCCCAACATGAAAAACTGTTTTTT. Translated, it gives CASSAQHEKLFF. The variable domain in full, with the rest retrieved from reference TRBV28 and TRBJ1-4, is DVKVTQSSRYLVKRTGEKVFLECVQDMDHENMFWYRQDPGLGLRLIYFSYDVKMKEKGDIPEGYSVSREKKERFSLILESASTNQTSMYLCASSAQHEKLFFGSGTQLSVL.

The V call is TRBV13, the J call TRBJ1-1, with TRBD1 identical over 8 bases. The CDR3 is made up of 15 amino acids. Unmatched junction bases numbered 4, after V lost 4 bases and J lost 0 bases. From germline, CDR1 is PRHDT and CDR2 FYEKMQ (reference sequence). As DNA, the CDR3 is TGTGCCAGCAGCTCGGGACAGGCCATGAACACTGAAGCTTTCTTT. Encoded protein: CASSSGQAMNTEAFF.

J is TRBJ2-2 and V is TRBV18; D is ambiguous. Germline V CDR1 and CDR2: KGHSH, LQKENI. The V end lost 4 bases, the J end lost 7 bases, and 13 bases lay between the germline ends. This CDR3 contains 14 residues. The CDR3 is CASSLYPKIGELFF. The DNA of the CDR3 is TGTGCCAGCTCACTATATCCCAAAATCGGGGAGCTGTTTTTT.

The rearrangement joins TRBV7-2 to TRBJ1-1; TRBD1 agrees at 7 bases. The trim removed 6 bases at V and 5 bases at J, leaving 9 bases unmatched. Germline CDR1 SGHTA, CDR2 FQGNSA. CDR3 length: 14 residues. In DNA form, the CDR3 reads TGTGCCAGCAGTAAGGACAGGAGTCTGACTGAAGCTTTCTTT. Translated: CASSKDRSLTEAFF.

This chain connects TRBV7-8 to TRBJ2-7; D call uncertain. The germline V gene has CDR1 SGHVS and CDR2 FQNEAQ. The germline V and J ends were trimmed by 3 bases and 5 bases, with 8 bases remaining between them. This CDR3 region has 12 residues. Written as DNA, the CDR3 is TGTGCCAGCAGCTTCGCAGCCCACGAGCAGTACTTC. As protein: CASSFAAHEQYF.